Listed below are T cell receptor beta chains from one sample, sequenced in a study of CD8 T cells in ankylosing spondylitis. TCRdb ran MiXCR on the 5' RACE reads and lists one entry per CDR3 protein. Seen here are 17,000 or so distinct CDR3 sequences, 8% to 10% observed once, and the top ten hold roughly 30%. Sequenced material: blood. The receptors were gathered from a male donor with ankylosing spondylitis or in good health (not recorded which). CDR3s include the opening cysteine and the closing phenylalanine or tryptophan. The order of the fields is clone size, D gene, V gene, J gene, CDR3 protein, CDR3 DNA. The D gene is left open where the match is weak. Clone size appears in some rows only: once, few, many, or a class for an expanded clone.

>NA|NA|TRBV7-9|TRBJ2-2
CASSSPFGAGELFF
NA
>many|NA|TRBV6-5|TRBJ1-1
CASGELNTEAFF
TGTGCCAGCGGTGAGCTAAACACTGAAGCTTTCTTT
>NA|NA|TRBV4-1|TRBJ1-4
CASSQGHREKLFF
TGCGCCAGCAGCCAGGGGCACAGGGAAAAACTGTTTTTT
>medium-sized|TRBD2|TRBV20-1|TRBJ2-4
CSAPTSGGLGIQYF
TGCAGTGCTCCGACTAGCGGGGGGCTGGGAATTCAGTACTTC
>few|TRBD2|TRBV13|TRBJ2-3
CASSLKLAGDTQYF
TGTGCCAGCAGCTTAAAGTTAGCGGGAGATACGCAGTATTTT
>many|TRBD2|TRBV5-1|TRBJ2-1
CASSSTSGGAHEQFF
TGCGCCAGCAGCTCGACTAGCGGGGGGGCTCATGAGCAGTTCTTC
>NA|NA|TRBV2|TRBJ1-1
CASSVASRGEAFF
TGTGCCAGCAGCGTGGCCTCTAGAGGTGAAGCTTTCTTT
>many|TRBD1|TRBV20-1|TRBJ1-5
CSASRDRGGQPQHF
TGCAGTGCTTCCCGGGACAGGGGGGGTCAGCCCCAGCATTTT
>NA|NA|TRBV13|TRBJ2-1
CASSLVQYNEQFF
TGTGCCAGCAGCTTAGTACAGTACAATGAGCAGTTCTTC
>few|NA|TRBV24-1|TRBJ2-7
CATSGTFHHEQYF
TGTGCCACCAGCGGGACTTTCCATCACGAGCAGTACTTC
>NA|NA|TRBV4-3|TRBJ1-3
CASSQERTLSGNTIYF
TGCGCCAGCAGCCAAGAAAGGACTCTCTCTGGAAACACCATATATTTT
>few|NA|TRBV28|TRBJ2-2
CASSLRLDGELFF
TGTGCCAGCAGTTTAAGGTTGGACGGGGAGCTGTTTTTT
>NA|NA|TRBV12-3/TRBV12-4|TRBJ2-1
CASKGGLSSYNEQFF
TGTGCCAGCAAAGGAGGGCTGAGCTCCTACAATGAGCAGTTCTTC
>NA|NA|TRBV6-5|TRBJ1-6
CASSYSSQGQSPLHF
TGTGCCAGCAGTTACTCGAGTCAGGGGCAATCACCCCTCCACTTT
>many|TRBD2|TRBV20-1|TRBJ2-1
CSAWTSGRVNNEQFF
TGCAGTGCTTGGACTAGCGGGAGGGTCAACAATGAGCAGTTCTTC
>NA|TRBD1|TRBV10-3|TRBJ2-1
CAISVGTGPNEQFF
TGTGCCATCAGTGTCGGGACAGGGCCCAATGAGCAGTTCTTC
>few|TRBD2|TRBV2|TRBJ2-6
CASRTGLAGPGANVLTF
TGTGCCAGCAGAACGGGACTAGCGGGACCTGGGGCCAACGTCCTGACTTTC
>many|NA|TRBV5-1|TRBJ2-3
CASSFGLAATDTQYF
TGCGCCAGCAGCTTCGGCTTAGCGGCCACAGATACGCAGTATTTT
>NA|NA|TRBV7-2|TRBJ1-1
CASSWRRADNTEAFF
TGTGCCAGCAGTTGGAGGCGGGCAGATAACACTGAAGCTTTCTTT
>few|NA|TRBV18|TRBJ2-1
CASSPGHEQFF
TGTGCCAGCTCACCGGGCCATGAGCAGTTCTTC
>NA|NA|TRBV7-9|TRBJ2-5
CASSFSQETQYF
TGTGCCAGCAGCTTTAGCCAAGAGACCCAGTACTTC
>many|TRBD1|TRBV7-3|TRBJ2-1
CASSSPSDRGFYNEQFF
TGTGCCAGCAGCTCCCCCTCGGACAGGGGCTTCTACAATGAGCAGTTCTTC
>many|NA|TRBV5-1|TRBJ2-3
CASRPISTDTQYF
TGCGCCAGCAGGCCTATTAGCACAGATACGCAGTATTTT
>NA|NA|TRBV5-1|TRBJ2-2
CASRQGSGELFF
TGCGCCAGCAGACAGGGATCCGGGGAGCTGTTTTTT
>medium-sized|NA|TRBV5-1|TRBJ1-3
CASSRWSLEDTIYF
TGCGCCAGCAGCCGCTGGTCCCTGGAGGACACCATATATTTT
>NA|TRBD2|TRBV29-1|TRBJ2-7
CSVAERGGYEQYF
TGCAGCGTTGCGGAGCGGGGAGGCTACGAGCAGTACTTC
>NA|NA|TRBV9|TRBJ2-7
CASSAGTGEQYF
TGTGCCAGCAGCGCCGGGACTGGTGAGCAGTACTTC
>many|NA|TRBV7-2|TRBJ2-2
CASSLAYGPNTGELFF
TGTGCCAGCAGCTTAGCGTACGGCCCGAACACCGGGGAGCTGTTTTTT
>many|NA|TRBV20-1|TRBJ2-5
CSARGDSGQETQYF
TGCAGTGCTAGAGGGGACTCCGGACAAGAGACCCAGTACTTC
>many|TRBD1|TRBV29-1|TRBJ1-2
CSVDEAGGAF
TGCAGCGTTGATGAGGCAGGGGGAGCCTTC
>NA|TRBD1|TRBV7-8|TRBJ2-2
CASSPQGNAGELFF
TGTGCCAGCAGCCCACAGGGGAACGCCGGGGAGCTGTTTTTT
>many|NA|TRBV7-2|TRBJ2-1
CASSPRAGLYNEQFF
TGTGCCAGCAGCCCTCGGGCGGGGCTCTACAATGAGCAGTTCTTC
>medium-sized|NA|TRBV5-1|TRBJ2-7
CASSLDWGPSYEQYF
TGCGCCAGCAGCTTGGATTGGGGGCCCTCCTACGAGCAGTACTTC
>NA|NA|TRBV12-3/TRBV12-4|TRBJ2-5
CASSSDSQETQYF
TGTGCCAGCAGTTCGGACAGCCAAGAGACCCAGTACTTC
>NA|NA|TRBV6-2/TRBV6-3|TRBJ2-2
CASSWGQNTGELFF
TGTGCCAGCAGTTGGGGACAAAACACCGGGGAGCTGTTTTTT